This TCR beta chain was sequenced for a study of identical twins. Study conclusions and caveats: When twins shared out-of-frame alpha sequences, those sequences had excess low generation probability.

Only healthy Caucasians were included as donors. A single record per CDR3 protein comes from TCRdb applying MiXCR to the 5' RACE reads. Among 650,000 to 800,000 distinct CDR3 sequences listed, over 8.5% were seen once. About this clonotype: Its antigen is not known.

V was clipped by 6 bases and J by 2 bases, with 11 bases between them. Germline assignment: CDR1 MNHEY and CDR2 SVGAGI. This CDR3 contains 14 residues. These data also formed part of another study, on yellow fever vaccine responses in identical twins. In that study: Reportedly, the response of twins' T cells to the vaccine seemed partly convergent, partly personalized.

The sequence derives from a woman between 18 and 29 years old in good health. Sample: PBMCs. The chain combines TRBV6-5 with TRBJ2-4; tentative D call: TRBD2 (5 bases). CDR3 DNA: TGTGCCAGCAGACACGACGGGACCAAAAACATTCAGTACTTC. It encodes CASRHDGTKNIQYF.